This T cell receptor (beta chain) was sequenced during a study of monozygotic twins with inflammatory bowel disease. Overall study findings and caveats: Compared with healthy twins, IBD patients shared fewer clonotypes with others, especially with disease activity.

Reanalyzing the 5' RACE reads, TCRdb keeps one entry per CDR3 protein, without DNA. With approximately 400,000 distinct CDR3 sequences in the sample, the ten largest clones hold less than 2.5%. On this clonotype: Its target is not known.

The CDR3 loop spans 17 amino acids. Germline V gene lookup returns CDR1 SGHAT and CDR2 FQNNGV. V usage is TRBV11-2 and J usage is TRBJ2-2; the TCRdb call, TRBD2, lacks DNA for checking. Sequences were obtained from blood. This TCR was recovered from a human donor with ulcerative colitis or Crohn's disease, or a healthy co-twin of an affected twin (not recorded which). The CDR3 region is CASSLLGLDANTGELFF.